A single sample is the source of the 2 T cell receptor beta chains below, sequenced in a study of OX40 agonist ivuxolimab in advanced cancers. The data were produced by immunoSEQ multiplex PCR, yet TCRdb's version contains in-frame clones alone and is incomplete. The table includes 60,000 to 80,000 clones, roughly 82% detected once. The specimen comprised CD4+ or CD8+ T cells sorted from blood, sampled in a trial of the OX40 agonist ivuxolimab. The source of these receptors is an adult with an advanced solid tumor such as melanoma, head and neck, liver or kidney cancer.

The chain joins TRBV7-5 to TRBJ1-3. TRBV7-5 is a documented pseudogene. The CDR3 runs 16 residues. The CDR3 loop reads CARSFARGPPGNTIYF. The DNA for the CDR3 is TGTGCCAGAAGCTTCGCCCGGGGACCCCCTGGAAACACCATATATTTT.

The genes are TRBV14 and TRBJ2-5; no firm D call. The germline gives CDR1 SGHDN, CDR2 FVKESK. The CDR3 is 14 amino acids. V was pared by 2 bases and J by 1 base, with 8 bases between. The CDR3 here is CASSQSYPQETQYF. CDR3 DNA: TGTGCCAGCAGCCAAAGCTACCCCCAAGAGACCCAGTACTTC.